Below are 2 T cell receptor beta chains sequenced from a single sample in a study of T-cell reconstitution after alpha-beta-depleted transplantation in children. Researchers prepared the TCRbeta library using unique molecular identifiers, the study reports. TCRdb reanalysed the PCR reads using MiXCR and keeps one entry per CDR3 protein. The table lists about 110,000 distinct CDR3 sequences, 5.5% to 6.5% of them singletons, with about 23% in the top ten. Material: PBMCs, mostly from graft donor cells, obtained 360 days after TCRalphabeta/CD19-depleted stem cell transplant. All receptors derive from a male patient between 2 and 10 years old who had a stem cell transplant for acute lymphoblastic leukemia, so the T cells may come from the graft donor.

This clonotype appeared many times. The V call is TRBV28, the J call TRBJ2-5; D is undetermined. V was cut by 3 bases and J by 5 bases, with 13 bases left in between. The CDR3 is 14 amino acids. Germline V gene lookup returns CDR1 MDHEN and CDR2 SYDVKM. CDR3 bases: TGTGCCAGCAGTTTCTCCGACCCTTTGGAGACCCAGTACTTC. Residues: CASSFSDPLETQYF.

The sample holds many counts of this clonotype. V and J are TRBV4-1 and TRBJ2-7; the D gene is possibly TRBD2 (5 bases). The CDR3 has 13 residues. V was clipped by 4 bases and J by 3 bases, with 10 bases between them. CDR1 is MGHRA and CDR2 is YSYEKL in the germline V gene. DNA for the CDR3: TGCGCCAGCAGCCCGCTAGCCTACTACGAGCAGTACTTC. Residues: CASSPLAYYEQYF.